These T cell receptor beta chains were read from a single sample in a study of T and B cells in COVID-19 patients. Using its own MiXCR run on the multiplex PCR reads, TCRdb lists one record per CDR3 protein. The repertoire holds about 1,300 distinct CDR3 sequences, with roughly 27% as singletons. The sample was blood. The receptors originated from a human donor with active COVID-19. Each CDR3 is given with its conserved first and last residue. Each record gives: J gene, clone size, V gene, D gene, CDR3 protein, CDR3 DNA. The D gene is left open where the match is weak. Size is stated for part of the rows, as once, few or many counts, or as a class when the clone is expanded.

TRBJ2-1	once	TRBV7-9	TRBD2	CASSPLAGERNEQFF	TGTGCCAGCAGCCCACTAGCGGGAGAAAGGAATGAGCAGTTCTTC
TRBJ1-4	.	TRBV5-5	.	CASSFGAPRGNEKLFF	TGTGCCAGCAGCTTTGGAGCGCCTAGGGGGAATGAAAAACTGTTTTTT
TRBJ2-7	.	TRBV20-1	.	CSARPPGHLSYEQYF	TGCAGTGCTAGACCTCCGGGACACCTCTCCTACGAGCAGTACTTC
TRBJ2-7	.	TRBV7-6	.	CASSLQGGASYEQYF	TGTGCCAGCAGCTTGCAGGGCGGCGCTTCCTACGAGCAGTACTTC
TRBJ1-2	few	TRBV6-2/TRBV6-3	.	CASSYFAGGYTF	TGTGCCAGCAGTTACTTTGCGGGTGGCTACACCTTC
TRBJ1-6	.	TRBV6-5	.	CASSRGGYNSPLHF	TGTGCCAGCAGTCGCGGGGGGTATAATTCACCCCTCCACTTT
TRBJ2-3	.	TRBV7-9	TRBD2	CASSPARLAGSTDTQYF	TGTGCCAGCAGCCCAGCCCGGTTAGCGGGTAGCACAGATACGCAGTATTTT
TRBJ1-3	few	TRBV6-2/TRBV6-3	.	CASSSDGLSGNTIYF	TGTGCCAGCAGTTCGGACGGACTCTCTGGAAACACCATATATTTT
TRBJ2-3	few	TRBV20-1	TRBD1	CSATFLTGSSDTQYF	TGCAGTGCTACTTTCCTGACAGGGTCATCAGATACGCAGTATTTT
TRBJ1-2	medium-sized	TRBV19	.	CASIGSHGYTF	TGTGCCAGTATAGGTTCCCATGGCTACACCTTC
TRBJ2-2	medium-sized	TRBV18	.	CASSPGANTGELFF	TGTGCCAGCTCACCAGGGGCCAACACCGGGGAGCTGTTTTTT
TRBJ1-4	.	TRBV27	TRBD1	CASSTRDRTTTNEKLFF	TGTGCCAGCAGTACCCGGGACAGGACAACAACTAATGAAAAACTGTTTTTT
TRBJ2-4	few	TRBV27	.	CASSLSRATAKNIQYF	TGTGCCAGCAGTTTATCGAGGGCAACGGCCAAAAACATTCAGTACTTC
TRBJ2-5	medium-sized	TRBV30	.	CAWSVGSQETQYF	TGTGCCTGGAGTGTCGGCAGTCAAGAGACCCAGTACTTC
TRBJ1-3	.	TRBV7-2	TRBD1	CASSQRQGLSGNTIYF	TGTGCCAGCAGCCAGAGACAGGGGCTAAGTGGAAACACCATATATTTT
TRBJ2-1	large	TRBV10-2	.	CASSGGRSSYNEQFF	TGCGCCAGCAGTGGGGGGCGGAGCTCCTACAATGAGCAGTTCTTC
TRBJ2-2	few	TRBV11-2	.	CASSFATRSRGAGELFF	TGTGCCAGCAGCTTCGCTACTAGAAGCAGGGGAGCCGGGGAGCTGTTTTTT
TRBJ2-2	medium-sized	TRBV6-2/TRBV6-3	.	CASQRVSGELFF	TGTGCCTCCCAGAGGGTGTCGGGGGAGCTGTTTTTT
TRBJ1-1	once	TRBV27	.	CASSYQSSSTAGRNTKAFF	TGTGCCAGCAGTTACCAGTCTTCATCAACCGCAGGAAGGAACACTAAAGCTTTCTTT
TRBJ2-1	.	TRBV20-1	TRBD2	CSARDPGAGGSLSNEQFF	TGCAGTGCTAGAGATCCGGGGGCGGGAGGGTCCTTATCCAATGAGCAGTTCTTC
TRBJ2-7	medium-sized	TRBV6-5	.	CASSADSRGAYEQYF	TGTGCCAGCAGTGCAGACTCTAGAGGGGCTTACGAGCAGTACTTC
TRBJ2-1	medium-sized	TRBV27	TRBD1	CASSLQGASYNEQFF	TGTGCCAGCAGTTTACAGGGGGCCTCCTACAATGAGCAGTTCTTC
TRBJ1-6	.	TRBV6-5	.	CASSYSRGARDSPLHF	TGTGCCAGCAGTTACTCGAGGGGGGCGAGGGATTCACCCCTCCACTTT